Listed below are T cell receptor beta chains from one sample, sequenced in a study of identical twins. TCRdb reanalysed the 5' RACE reads using MiXCR and keeps one entry per CDR3 protein. Of about 240,000 distinct CDR3 sequences in the sample, around 7.6% were seen once. This sample also appeared in a second study, on yellow fever vaccine responses in identical twins.

The sample consisted of CD8+ T cells sorted from blood. These TCRs come from a woman aged 18-35 years in good health. The CDR3 runs from the conserved cysteine through the conserved F or W. D genes are given only for firm matches. Size tells how often a clone was seen (once, few, many) or the class of an expanded clone, and some rows leave it out.

v_gene	j_gene	abundance	d_gene	CDR3nt	CDR3aa
TRBV20-1	TRBJ1-1	many	TRBD1	TGCAGTTCCATCGGGACAGGGGTCACTGAAGCTTTCTTT	CSSIGTGVTEAFF
TRBV6-5	TRBJ2-1	few	TRBD2	TGTGCCAGCAGTTACTCTCCGGGGGGAATCGTCAATGAGCAGTTCTTC	CASSYSPGGIVNEQFF
TRBV5-6	TRBJ2-7	few	.	TGTGCCAGCAGCGCAGGAACCACCGACCCGCCCTACGAGCAGTACTTC	CASSAGTTDPPYEQYF
TRBV6-5	TRBJ1-5	.	.	TGTGCCAGCAGTGACTGGAGGGTAGGGAGTCAGCCCCAGCATTTT	CASSDWRVGSQPQHF
TRBV20-1	TRBJ2-3	.	.	TGCAGTGCTAGCCCCCTAGGACCGGATACGCAGTATTTT	CSASPLGPDTQYF
TRBV21-1	TRBJ2-7	.	.	TGTGCCAGCAGCAAAGCGGTCCCACTAGCGGGAGTTTACGAGCAGTACTTC	CASSKAVPLAGVYEQYF
TRBV20-1	TRBJ2-1	few	TRBD2	TGCAGTGCTAGAGAGACTAGCGGGGGGGCCGGTGAGCAGTTCTTC	CSARETSGGAGEQFF
TRBV15	TRBJ2-5	many	.	TGTGCCTCCCGGCGGGACTCAAGGGAAAAGACCCAGTACTTC	CASRRDSREKTQYF
TRBV7-2	TRBJ2-7	many	TRBD2	TGTGCCAGCAGCTTAGGGAGTGGGGGAGGGATCTCCTACGAGCAGTACTTC	CASSLGSGGGISYEQYF
TRBV28	TRBJ1-2	few	.	TGTGCCAGCAGTCGCCGCCTCCGACAGGTCTATGGCTACACCTTC	CASSRRLRQVYGYTF
TRBV20-1	TRBJ1-1	many	.	TGCAGTGCCGTCGAGCCCTATAGCTCTGAAGCTTTCTTT	CSAVEPYSSEAFF
TRBV4-1	TRBJ2-2	many	TRBD2	TGCGCCAGCAGCCATGAACTAGCGGGCTCTACCGGGGAGCTGTTTTTT	CASSHELAGSTGELFF
TRBV11-3	TRBJ2-3	.	.	TGTGCCAGCACGGCAGGCCTTGTGCAGTATTTT	CASTAGLVQYF
TRBV5-1	TRBJ2-2	.	TRBD2	TGCGCCAGCAGCAGGACTAGCGGGGGGGCCCCGCACACCGGGGAGCTGTTTTTT	CASSRTSGGAPHTGELFF
TRBV24-1	TRBJ2-3	.	.	TGTGCCACCAGTGATTTGCGCTTTCTAGATACGCAGTATTTT	CATSDLRFLDTQYF
TRBV7-7	TRBJ2-2	few	.	TGTGCCAGCAGCTCCCGCGTTGTCCAGCGTAACACCGGGGAGCTGTTTTTT	CASSSRVVQRNTGELFF
TRBV4-1	TRBJ2-2	many	.	TGCGCCAGCAGCCCCAGCGGGACAGTCACCGGGGAGCTGTTTTTT	CASSPSGTVTGELFF
TRBV29-1	TRBJ2-3	few	TRBD1	TGCAGCATACCGGGACAGGGGACAGATACGCAGTATTTT	CSIPGQGTDTQYF
TRBV4-1	TRBJ2-5	few	.	TGCGCCAGCAGCCAAGAGTCAGGGGCCCAAGAGACCCAGTACTTC	CASSQESGAQETQYF
TRBV9	TRBJ2-1	.	.	TGTGCCAGCAGCGTAATTGGACAGCCCTACAATGAGCAGTTCTTC	CASSVIGQPYNEQFF
TRBV12-3/TRBV12-4	TRBJ2-2	many	.	TGTGCCAGCATTACCGGGACTCACACCGGGGAGCTGTTTTTT	CASITGTHTGELFF
TRBV7-9	TRBJ1-2	few	.	TGTGCCACCGAAGGGGCCCCTTATGGCTACACCTTC	CATEGAPYGYTF
TRBV5-1	TRBJ2-1	many	.	TGCGCCAGCAGCTTGGTAAAAGGGGTCGATGAGCAGTTCTTC	CASSLVKGVDEQFF
TRBV5-1	TRBJ2-1	many	TRBD2	TGCGCCAGCAGCTTGTCGCTAGCGGGCGACAATGAGCAGTTCTTC	CASSLSLAGDNEQFF
TRBV28	TRBJ2-5	few	.	TGTGCCAGCAAGGAAGTGGGTCAAGAGACCCAGTACTTC	CASKEVGQETQYF
TRBV3-1	TRBJ2-3	few	.	TGTGCCAGCAGCCAAGAGGCTAGTCACACAGATACGCAGTATTTT	CASSQEASHTDTQYF
TRBV4-1	TRBJ1-5	.	.	TGCGCCAGCAGCCAATCAAGGACAGACAATCAGCCCCAGCATTTT	CASSQSRTDNQPQHF
TRBV7-9	TRBJ2-2	few	.	TGTGCCAGCAGTCCGATGGAAGGACGTAGCACCGGGGAGCTGTTTTTT	CASSPMEGRSTGELFF
TRBV10-3	TRBJ1-6	many	.	TGTGCCATCAGTGAGTCCGGCGCGGGGAATTCACCCCTCCACTTT	CAISESGAGNSPLHF